This T cell receptor beta chain was captured in a study of cytomegalovirus exposure and HLA in healthy donors. Trimming at V came to 3 bases and at J to 3 bases, leaving 4 bases not matched to a gene. CDR1 is PRHDT, CDR2 FYEKMQ, per germline (reference sequence). This CDR3 contains 15 residues. PCR used 60 Vbeta primers and 13 Jbeta primers. Using immunoSEQ multiplex PCR, the repertoire was profiled, and TCRdb retains in-frame clones only, with some absent. Of 120,000 to 150,000 clones in the sample, more than 60% were seen once. On this clone: Antigen: not known.

Study-wide results and caveats: In a later analysis, a missense DCLRE1C variant was linked to TCR beta V- and J-gene trimming.

The sequenced sample consisted of PBMCs. The rearrangement joins TRBV13 to TRBJ2-7; 11 bases agree with TRBD2. This clonotype was sampled from a male donor in good health and CMV-seronegative. The CDR3 sequence is CASSFKLAGDYEQYF. As DNA, the CDR3 is TGTGCCAGCAGCTTCAAACTAGCGGGAGACTACGAGCAGTACTTC.